Below, one TCR beta chain is given with its context. The data stem from a study of T-cell reconstitution after alpha-beta-depleted transplantation in children. CDR3 length equals 13 residues. V lost 7 bases and J lost 1, with 7 bases in between. Germline-derived CDR1 and CDR2 are MDHEN and SYDVKM. Unique molecular identifiers were built into the TCRbeta library. MiXCR, applied by TCRdb to the PCR reads, yields one record per CDR3 protein. There are around 370,000 distinct CDR3 sequences in the sample; over 9% occur only once, and roughly 2.5% lies in the top ten. The receptor's source is a human donor who donated a stem cell graft to a child with acute lymphoblastic leukemia. This chain connects TRBV28 to TRBJ2-2; the D is unclear. The sample was PBMCs from the stem cell graft donor, taken from the stem cell graft. This CDR3 reads CASISRNTGELFF. The CDR3 region has the DNA TGTGCCAGCATTTCGCGGAACACCGGGGAGCTGTTTTTT. The variable domain in full, with the rest retrieved from reference TRBV28 and TRBJ2-2, is DVKVTQSSRYLVKRTGEKVFLECVQDMDHENMFWYRQDPGLGLRLIYFSYDVKMKEKGDIPEGYSVSREKKERFSLILESASTNQTSMYLCASISRNTGELFFGEGSRLTVL.